The 9 T cell receptor beta chains in this list originate from one sample, sequenced in a study of T cell changes during pregnancy in multiple sclerosis. Libraries were prepared by immunoSEQ multiplex PCR; TCRdb keeps only in-frame clonotypes and omits some of them. The sample shows about 49,000 clones, about 92% of them seen only once. The material was peripheral blood, obtained after pregnancy. Receptors were obtained from a female donor with multiple sclerosis, enrolled in a pregnancy study.

The rearrangement uses TRBV30 and TRBJ1-1, with a weak D call TRBD1 (6 bases). V was cut by 3 bases and J by 8 bases, with 19 bases left in between. Germline V gene lookup returns CDR1 GTSNPN and CDR2 SVGIG (reference sequence). CDR3 length: 14 amino acids. CDR3 amino acids: CAWRTMTPRGEAFF. The CDR3 bases are TGTGCCTGGAGGACTATGACACCTAGGGGGGAAGCTTTCTTT.

The V gene is TRBV5-8, the J gene TRBJ1-1, with 9 bases fitting TRBD1. This CDR3 has 15 amino acids. Germline CDR1 and CDR2: SGHTS and YDEGEE. J was trimmed by 6 bases and V by 5 bases; bases with no gene match: 11. The CDR3 is CASSKKTGGAAEAFF. CDR3 coding DNA: TGTGCCAGCAGTAAAAAAACAGGGGGCGCGGCTGAAGCTTTCTTT. The complete variable domain, with remaining parts taken from reference TRBV5-8 and TRBJ1-1, reads EAGVTQSPTHLIKTRGQQATLRCSPISGHTSVYWYQQALGLGLQFLLWYDEGEERNRGNFPPRFSGRQFPNYSSELNVNALELEDSALYLCASSKKTGGAAEAFFGQGTRLTVV.

This chain uses TRBV7-8 with TRBJ1-2; D perhaps matches TRBD1 (6 bases). Per the germline V gene, CDR1 is SGHVS and CDR2 is FQNEAQ. There are 15 residues in the CDR3. Trimming took off 4 bases at V and 2 bases at J, with 14 bases between the two ends. In DNA, the CDR3 is TGTGCCAGCAGCTCCGCAGACAGGCGGAACTATGGCTACACCTTC. This sequence encodes CASSSADRRNYGYTF.

The genes are TRBV4-3 and TRBJ2-5; 7 bases map to TRBD1. Looked up from germline, CDR1 is LGHNA and CDR2 is YSLEER. CDR3 length equals 15 residues. J gave up 5 bases and V 5 bases, and 11 bases lay outside the gene matches. This chain's CDR3 is CASSSRGGAGETQYF. CDR3 bases: TGCGCCAGCAGCTCGCGAGGGGGCGCCGGGGAGACCCAGTACTTC.

The gene calls are TRBV9 and TRBJ2-1; TRBD2 agrees at 11 bases. V shed 0 bases, J shed 9 bases, and the junction held 8 bases outside the gene matches. CDR1 and CDR2 (germline): SGDLS, YYNGEE. The CDR3 is 16 amino acids. The CDR3 bases are TGTGCCAGCAGCGTAGCTAGTAGCGGGGGGGCAGGTGAGCAGTTCTTC. This encodes CASSVASSGGAGEQFF.

The rearrangement uses TRBV30 and TRBJ1-6, with 8 positions matching TRBD1. Germline lookup yields CDR1 GTSNPN and CDR2 SVGIG (reference sequence). V lost 4 bases and J lost 7; bases outside the gene matches: 3. CDR3 size: 13 residues. The CDR3 sequence: CAWKGQANSPLHF. CDR3 DNA sequence: TGTGCCTGGAAGGGACAGGCAAATTCACCCCTCCACTTT.

The DNA for the CDR3 is TGTGCCAGCAGCGTAGCAGGGGATGAAGTAAACATTCAGTACTTC. It codes for CASSVAGDEVNIQYF. The rearrangement uses TRBV9 and TRBJ2-4; D perhaps matches TRBD1 (6 bases). This CDR3 has 15 residues. Germline values: CDR1 SGDLS, CDR2 YYNGEE. With 0 bases removed from V and 6 bases from J, the gap between germline ends came to 13 bases.

Here the CDR3 reads CASSLNRQGAGYGYTF. The CDR3 nucleotides read TGTGCCAGCAGCTTAAATCGCCAGGGGGCAGGCTATGGCTACACCTTC. The chain links TRBV7-2 to TRBJ1-2, with TRBD1 matching over 8 bases. Germline-derived CDR1 and CDR2 are SGHTA and FQGNSA. The J segment lost 4 bases and the V segment lost 2 bases, leaving 9 bases of the junction unmatched. The CDR3 extends over 16 amino acids.

The rearrangement uses TRBV11-2 and TRBJ2-5; no firm D call. Trimming shortened V by 3 bases and J by 1 base, and 9 bases separated the two germline ends. CDR3 length: 14 residues. Looked up from germline, CDR1 is SGHAT and CDR2 is FQNNGV. CDR3 in amino acids: CASSFGLLQETQYF. Written as DNA, the CDR3 is TGTGCCAGCAGCTTTGGTCTACTCCAAGAGACCCAGTACTTC.